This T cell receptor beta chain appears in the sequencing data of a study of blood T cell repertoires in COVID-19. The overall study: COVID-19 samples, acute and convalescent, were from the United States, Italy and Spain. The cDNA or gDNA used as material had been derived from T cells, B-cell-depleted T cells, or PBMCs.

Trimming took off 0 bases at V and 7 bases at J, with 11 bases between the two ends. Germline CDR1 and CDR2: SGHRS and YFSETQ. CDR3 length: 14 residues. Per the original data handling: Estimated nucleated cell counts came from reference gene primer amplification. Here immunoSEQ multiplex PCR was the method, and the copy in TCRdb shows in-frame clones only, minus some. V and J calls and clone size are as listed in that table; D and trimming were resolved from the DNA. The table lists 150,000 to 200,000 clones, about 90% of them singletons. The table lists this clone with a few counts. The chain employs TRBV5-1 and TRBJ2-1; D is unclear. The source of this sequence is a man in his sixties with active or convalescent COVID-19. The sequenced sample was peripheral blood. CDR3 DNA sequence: TGCGCCAGCAGCTTGGCCCGAACGCGTAATGAGCAGTTCTTC. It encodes CASSLARTRNEQFF.